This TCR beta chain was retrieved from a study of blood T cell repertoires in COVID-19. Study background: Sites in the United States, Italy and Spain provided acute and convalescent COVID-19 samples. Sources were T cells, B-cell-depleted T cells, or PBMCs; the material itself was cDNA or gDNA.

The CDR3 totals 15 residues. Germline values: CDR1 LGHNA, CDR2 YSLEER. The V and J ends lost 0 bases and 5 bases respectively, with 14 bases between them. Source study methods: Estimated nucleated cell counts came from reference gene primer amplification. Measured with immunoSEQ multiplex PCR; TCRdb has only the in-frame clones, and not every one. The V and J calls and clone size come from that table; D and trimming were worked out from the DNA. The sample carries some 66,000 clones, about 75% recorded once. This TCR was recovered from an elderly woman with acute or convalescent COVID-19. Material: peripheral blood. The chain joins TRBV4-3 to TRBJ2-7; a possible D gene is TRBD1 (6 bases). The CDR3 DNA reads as TGCGCCAGCAGCCAAGATGGGTTTGACAGGAACGAGCAGTACTTC. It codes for CASSQDGFDRNEQYF.